This entry features one T cell receptor beta chain sequence. Its cognate antigen is unknown. The sample comes from a study of graft-versus-host responses after intestinal transplantation. Study information: Anti-thymocyte globulin induction, then tacrolimus and steroids for about 3 years, went to all recipients. Whole-study findings and limits: Detected in recipient marrow were GvH clones, some of which were first observed in ileum or blood. Elevated graft-versus-host to host-versus-graft clonal ratios in allografts were recorded for patients with graft-donor T cell macrochimerism. HvG clone declines early post-transplant were associated with peak circulating GvH levels.

Germline CDR1 reads SQVTM; CDR2 reads ANQGSEA. V gave up 3 bases and J gave up 1 base, with 16 bases separating them. The CDR3 is made up of 15 amino acids. Method: immunoSEQ multiplex PCR; TCRdb's copy keeps in-frame clones and lacks some. This table holds 75,000 to 100,000 clones, roughly four fifths found once. This chain connects TRBV29-1 to TRBJ2-7; a possible D gene is TRBD2 (6 bases). The specimen comprised unstimulated CD8+ T cells sorted from spleen or lymph node cells, sampled before intestinal transplant. This sequence originates from a human donor who received an intestinal transplant. CDR3 bases: TGCAGCGTTGAGAGACCGGGGGATGATTCCTACGAGCAGTACTTC. Translating gives CSVERPGDDSYEQYF.